This TCR beta chain was observed in a study of PD-1 blockade in classical Hodgkin lymphoma. The overall study: It was nivolumab at 3 mg/kg, given intravenously every 2 weeks, that patients received.

A single count supports this clone. Unmatched junction bases numbered 5, after V lost 3 bases and J lost 4 bases. This CDR3 is built from 15 residues. Germline loops: CDR1 MDHEN, CDR2 SYDVKM. Each of the patients experienced relapse following autologous stem cell transplantation, and their brentuximab vedotin exposure differed. The assay was immunoSEQ multiplex PCR, and TCRdb's table has in-frame clones only and misses some. The repertoire holds about 100,000 clones, with more than 85% as singletons. The chain recombines TRBV28 with TRBJ2-3; 9 bases are a match to TRBD2. The specimen comprised peripheral blood mononuclear cells (PBMCs), sampled before the second cycle of nivolumab. This TCR derives from a human donor with classical Hodgkin lymphoma. This CDR3 is CASSFWRGGADTQYF. CDR3 sequence (DNA): TGTGCCAGCAGTTTTTGGCGGGGGGGCGCAGATACGCAGTATTTT.